This T cell receptor (beta chain) was captured in a study of T cells expressing NK-cell markers. Looking at the study overall: TCR beta repertoires came from sorted CD3+CD56+NKG2C+, CD3+CD56+NKG2C- and CD3+CD56-NKG2C+ T cells. Overall study findings and caveats: Whether expanded NKG2C+ T cell clones were HCMV specific stayed uncertain. Of CD8+ T cells, 1.0-7.0% belonged to dominant NKG2C+ clonotypes in six or seven donors.

UMIs were included in TCR beta cDNA generated by 5'RACE template switching. From its re-call of the 5' RACE reads, TCRdb lists each CDR3 protein once, without DNA. In all, the sample yields around 550,000 distinct CDR3 sequences. Germline-derived CDR1 and CDR2 are SEHNR and FQNEAQ (reference sequence). The length of the CDR3 is 11 residues. Worth noting for this clonotype: Its matching antigen is unknown.

The rearrangement uses TRBV7-9 and TRBJ2-1; the TRBD1 assignment by TCRdb is unverifiable without DNA. The receptor was isolated from a man aged 18 to 30 in good health. The material sequenced was blood T cells: a sorted CD56 or NKG2C T cell subset, CD4+ or CD8+ T cells, or bulk PBMC T cells (not recorded which). CDR3 region: CASSLKGQSFF. Full variable domain (rest looked up from reference TRBV7-9 and TRBJ2-1): DTGVSQNPRHKITKRGQNVTFRCDPISEHNRLYWYRQTLGQGPEFLTYFQNEAQLEKSRLLSDRFSAERPKGSFSTLEIQRTEQGDSAMYLCASSLKGQSFFGPGTRLTVL.